These 21 T cell receptor beta chains came from one sample sequenced in a study of patients and donors after allogeneic stem cell transplantation. TCRdb passed the RT-PCR reads through MiXCR, listing each CDR3 protein once. This table has around 150,000 distinct CDR3 sequences, approximately 40% appearing once. The sequencing sample was made of blood, either unsorted or a sorted T cell fraction (not recorded which). The receptors originated from a human donor who was either an allogeneic HSCT recipient or a stem cell or donor lymphocyte infusion donor (not recorded which). It is not recorded whose cells these are; they may come from a transplant donor.

Here the CDR3 reads CASSDDRERGHGYTF. CDR3 in DNA: TGTGCCAGCAGCGACGACAGGGAACGGGGCCATGGCTACACCTTC. V usage is TRBV21-1 and J usage is TRBJ1-2; the D call in the table, TRBD1, was not verified against the DNA. TRBV21-1 is a documented pseudogene. This CDR3 spans 15 amino acids.

The rearrangement uses TRBV6-1 and TRBJ1-1; D possibly corresponds to TRBD1 (6 bases). This CDR3 is built from 18 residues. Germline V gene data show CDR1 as MNHNS and CDR2 as SASEGT. The V and J ends lost 2 bases and 6 bases respectively, with 25 bases between them. The CDR3 DNA reads as TGTGCCAGCAGTGAAAGATCCGTAACAGGGAACACCTCTGCTGAAGCTTTCTTT. Amino acid sequence: CASSERSVTGNTSAEAFF.

There are a few counts of this clonotype. The chain carries TRBV4-2 and TRBJ2-3, with D possibly TRBD2 on 5 matching bases. Trimming stripped 4 bases from V and 6 bases from J, with 17 bases between. Germline V CDR1 and CDR2: LGHNA, YNFKEQ. The CDR3 length is 15 residues. CDR3 protein: CASSPMTIFSDTQYF. As DNA, the CDR3 is TGTGCCAGCAGCCCGATGACTATCTTCTCGGATACGCAGTATTTT.

CDR3 coding DNA: TGTGCCAGCAGTTACGGAGACAGGGCAAGCTCCTATAATTCACCCCTCCACTTT. Translating it yields CASSYGDRASSYNSPLHF. V is TRBV6-7 and J is TRBJ1-6, with TRBD1 identical over 7 bases. TRBV6-7 is noted as an ORF with a role that remains uncertain. This CDR3 spans 18 amino acids. V was pared by 2 bases and J by 0 bases, with 7 bases of the junction left unmatched.

This clonotype showed up just a few times. The V gene is TRBV6-5, the J gene TRBJ1-1, with 9 bases matching TRBD1. V shed 6 bases, J shed 3 bases, and the junction held 5 bases outside the gene matches. CDR3 length equals 14 residues. Germline assignment: CDR1 MNHEY and CDR2 SVGAGI. CDR3 DNA sequence: TGTGCCAGCAGACCCGACAGGGGGGACACTGAAGCTTTCTTT. It translates to CASRPDRGDTEAFF.

This rearrangement joins TRBV20-1 to TRBJ2-3; 9 bases are a match to TRBD2. Trimming cost V 6 bases and J 3 bases; bases outside gene matches: 10. Germline V gene lookup returns CDR1 DFQATT and CDR2 SNEGSKA (reference sequence). This CDR3 has 15 amino acids. CDR3 in DNA: TGCAGTGCCAAGGTTAGCGGGAGAGAAACAGATACGCAGTATTTT. This translates into CSAKVSGRETDTQYF.

The CDR3, as DNA: TGTGCCAGTAGTGTGTCAGGCCCCACTGAAGCTTTCTTT. Its protein is CASSVSGPTEAFF. The J gene is TRBJ1-1, the V gene TRBV19; D gene unclear. The germline CDR1 and CDR2 sequences are LNHDA and SQIVND (reference sequence). V shed 5 bases and J shed 4 bases, with 11 bases lying between them. The CDR3 is 13 amino acids.

This chain links TRBV29-1 with TRBJ2-3; TRBD2 matches 8 bases. J was trimmed by 8 bases and V by 0 bases; bases with no gene match: 7. Germline loops: CDR1 SQVTM, CDR2 ANQGSEA. This CDR3 contains 14 residues. CDR3 amino acids: CSVEDGTRGGTQYF. CDR3 nucleotide sequence: TGCAGCGTTGAAGATGGGACTAGAGGAGGTACGCAGTATTTT.

This clonotype was observed a few times. The chain carries TRBV27 and TRBJ1-3; D gene uncertain. CDR1 and CDR2 from the germline V gene are MNHEY and SMNVEV (reference sequence). Trimming shortened V by 0 bases and J by 3 bases, and 3 bases separated the two germline ends. This CDR3 is 13 amino acids long. For the CDR3, the DNA is TGTGCCAGCAGTTTATCGCATGGAAACACCATATATTTT. It yields the protein CASSLSHGNTIYF.

The chain has TRBV9 and TRBJ1-5, with D possibly being TRBD1 (5 bases). The germline V gene has CDR1 SGDLS and CDR2 YYNGEE. The V end was cut by 10 bases, the J end by 6 bases, with 23 bases between. There are 15 residues in the CDR3. DNA for the CDR3: TGTGCCGCCCTGGCCGGCGGGGCTCTTTGTCAGCCCCAGCATTTT. This codes for CAALAGGALCQPQHF.

This clonotype has a handful of counts. The chain links TRBV15 to TRBJ1-2, with a possible D match to TRBD1 (6 bases). The CDR3 contains 14 residues. In germline, CDR1 is LNHNV, CDR2 YYDKDF (reference sequence). V lost 0 bases to trimming and J lost 6 bases, with 11 bases between them. DNA for the CDR3: TGTGCCACCAGCAGAGATTCAGGGGAGGATGGCTACACCTTC. Translating it yields CATSRDSGEDGYTF. Filled out from reference TRBV15 and TRBJ1-2, the complete variable domain reads DAMVIQNPRYQVTQFGKPVTLSCSQTLNHNVMYWYQQKSSQAPKLLFHYYDKDFNNEADTPDNFQSRRPNTSFCFLDIRSPGLGDTAMYLCATSRDSGEDGYTFGSGTRLTVV.

J is TRBJ1-6 and V is TRBV3-1, with unresolved D. The germline V and J ends were trimmed by 0 bases and 0 bases, with 9 bases remaining between them. This CDR3 spans 17 amino acids. CDR1 and CDR2 (germline): LGHDT, YNNKEL (reference sequence). The CDR3 coding sequence is TGTGCCAGCAGCCAAGACGCCTCACACTCCTATAATTCACCCCTCCACTTT. This translates into CASSQDASHSYNSPLHF.

This clonotype was counted a few times. This chain joins TRBV7-8 and TRBJ1-5; TRBD1 is a possible D gene (5 bases). Germline V gives CDR1 SGHVS, CDR2 FQNEAQ. The CDR3 consists of 15 residues. V was pared by 6 bases and J by 0 bases, with 12 bases between. DNA for the CDR3: TGTGCCAGCAGTGGCCTGGGGGGTAGCAATCAGCCCCAGCATTTT. Translation: CASSGLGGSNQPQHF.

The chain couples TRBV7-9 to TRBJ1-1, with D tentatively TRBD1 (5 bases). The CDR3 runs to 15 residues. From germline, CDR1 is SEHNR and CDR2 FQNEAQ (reference sequence). The V gene lost 2 bases and the J gene lost 0 bases, with 10 bases spanning the gap. CDR3 amino acids: CASSLTQTVNTEAFF. The CDR3 coding sequence is TGTGCCAGCAGCTTAACCCAGACAGTGAACACTGAAGCTTTCTTT.

The CDR3 coding sequence is TGTGCCAGCAGCGCCCGGCCTGCCTCGAAGTTCTTC. It yields the protein CASSARPASKFF. The V and J genes are TRBV14 and TRBJ2-1, with unresolved D. The CDR3 is made up of 12 amino acids. Trimming removed 5 bases at V and 14 bases at J, with 16 bases between. Germline V lookup: CDR1 SGHDN, CDR2 FVKESK.

This chain uses TRBV12-3 or TRBV12-4 with TRBJ1-1, with D unresolved. V was pared by 5 bases and J by 3 bases, with 13 bases between. The CDR3 has 14 amino acids. CDR3 nucleotides: TGTGCCAGCAGTCCCCTGCGGGGAGACACTGAAGCTTTCTTT. It codes for CASSPLRGDTEAFF.

The chain uses TRBV24-1 and TRBJ1-5; weak D call: TRBD1 (6 bases). The CDR3 has 14 residues. Looked up from germline, CDR1 is KGHDR and CDR2 is SFDVKD. The V end was cut by 5 bases, the J end by 7 bases, with 14 bases between. CDR3 in amino acids: CATSGGPPFQPQHF. The CDR3 region has the DNA TGTGCCACCAGTGGGGGGCCGCCGTTCCAGCCCCAGCATTTT.

The genes are TRBV3-1 and TRBJ1-6; perhaps TRBD1 as D (6 bases). The CDR3 totals 16 residues. Trimming left V 8 bases short and J 11 bases short, with 25 bases between. Germline loops: CDR1 LGHDT, CDR2 YNNKEL (reference sequence). The CDR3 nucleotides read TGTGCCAGCGCACCAAAAAGCGGCAGGGGTACTGCACCCCTCCACTTT. This sequence encodes CASAPKSGRGTAPLHF.

This clonotype came up a few times. The chain employs TRBV12-3 or TRBV12-4 and TRBJ1-6; D perhaps matches TRBD1 (6 bases). Trimming removed 6 bases at V and 10 bases at J, with 16 bases between. The CDR3 has 14 amino acids. As DNA, the CDR3 is TGTGCCAGCAGGCCTACACAGGGTAGGTCACCCCTCCACTTT. Translated, it gives CASRPTQGRSPLHF.

This clonotype came up a few times. The chain uses TRBV6-2 or TRBV6-3 and TRBJ2-7, with D perhaps matching TRBD1 (6 bases). Germline V lookup: CDR1 MNHEY, CDR2 SVGEGT. The germline V and J ends were trimmed by 2 bases and 1 base, with 9 bases remaining between them. CDR3 size: 14 residues. The CDR3 DNA reads TGTGCCAGCAGTTACGGACAGATTTCCTACGAGCAGTACTTC. It is translated as CASSYGQISYEQYF.

The gene calls are TRBV6-2 or TRBV6-3 and TRBJ2-7; D tentatively reads TRBD1 or TRBD2 (5 bases each). This CDR3 is 13 amino acids long. The germline CDR1 and CDR2 sequences are MNHEY and SVGEGT. The V gene lost 7 bases and the J gene lost 2 bases, with 12 bases spanning the gap. CDR3 bases: TGTGCCAGCACCCTTCCGGGGCCCTACGAGCAGTACTTC. Residues: CASTLPGPYEQYF.